This TCR beta chain appears in the sequencing data of a study of T cell responses to AZD1222 COVID-19 vaccine (dated by TCRdb to the early 2020s). About the study as a whole: TCR sequencing covered 233 trial participants: 200 to 220 given two doses of AZD1222 and 26 given two doses of MenACWY control vaccine. Enrollment into the trials was organized by age into subgroups of 18-55, 56-69 and 70-plus years, and those subgroups contained 148, 28 and 57 TCR-sequenced participants, respectively.

The CDR3 regions of human TCRbeta chains were subjected to immunosequencing. The authors' pipeline ran thus. Repertoire TCRs were matched against a reference library of SARS-CoV-2-specific TCRs generated with the MIRA antigen-specificity platform. Breadth was defined as the fraction of unique TCRs that were SARS-CoV-2-associated, and depth was defined as the fraction of total T cells that were SARS-CoV-2-associated. Using the MIRA data, every spike-specific TCR was mapped to the spike region that the TCR reacted to and assigned to either a CD4 or a CD8 class. Log10-transformed breadth and depth values were compared by one-way ANOVA with Sidak's multiple comparisons tests. TCRdb obtained this table from immuneACCESS and retained in-frame rearrangements with V and J assigned. These tables miss some clones; where compared with another copy, unresolved V genes account for less than half of the shortfall, and the remainder is unexplained. The V and J calls and clone size are taken from that table; D and trimming were inferred from the DNA. The sample table holds about 140,000 clones. The top ten hold about 2.2% of the sample.

On the study overall, not on this receptor specifically: Reportedly, almost half of the unique spike-specific TCRs recognized epitopes lying outside the regions that are mutated in the B.1.351 and B.1.1.7 variants. The vaccine-associated CD4 TCRs covered the entire spike protein, and the dominant responses fell in regions 160-218 and 743-854. Because no day 14 peak-response samples were available, the repertoires could be characterized only after the peak T cell response. Spike-specific TCR breadth and depth rose significantly after two AZD1222 doses compared with day 0 and with MenACWY recipients. Most participants were white British and females outnumbered males, and the authors suggested that clonal diversity may have been underestimated. In the small 56-69-year group, the increase in depth fell short of significance, most likely because of low power. Conclusions about previously exposed vaccinees are limited because only 6 or 7 AZD1222 recipients were SARS-CoV-2 seropositive at baseline.

The germline ends are 15 bases apart after V is trimmed by 4 bases and J by 8 bases. Its CDR3 holds 14 amino acids, cysteine through phenylalanine. Only the CDR3 part of the read is kept: 42 bases, read in frame from the first base. CDR1 MNHEY and CDR2 SVGAGI are derived from the germline V gene. The intended sense of this specimen's time point label: baseline before first vaccination. The vaccinee samples were drawn from two UK trials, COV001 and COV002, one of which was a single-blind randomized controlled phase 2/3 trial testing AZD1222 (ChAdOx1 nCoV-19) in healthy adults. For TCRbeta chain sequencing, PBMC samples from trial participants were taken at day 0 and at day 28 after the second dose. Remarks on this clone: What antigen it recognizes has not been identified.

The receptor comes from an adult in good health. The sequencing input was peripheral blood. The chain employs TRBV6-5 and TRBJ2-1; the D gene cannot be named for sure. The DNA reads as follows: TGTGCCAGCAGTTCGGACGCGCCCTCGGATGAGCAGTTCTTC. It specifies CASSSDAPSDEQFF.